Below, 30 T cell receptor beta chains from the same sample are listed, as sequenced in a study of blood T cell repertoires in COVID-19. TCRdb keeps only in-frame clones here, not all; method: immunoSEQ multiplex PCR. The profile covers around 340,000 clones, with about 92% appearing a single time and about 3.9% taken by the ten largest. The sample was peripheral blood. These TCRs come from a woman aged 55-69 years with COVID-19, enrolled during active disease.

This clone appeared a few times. V gene TRBV27 combines with J gene TRBJ2-7; 10 nucleotides agree with TRBD2. The CDR3 consists of 16 residues. The V gene end was trimmed by 3 bases and the J gene end by 0 bases; junction bases not matched to a gene: 5. The germline V gene has CDR1 MNHEY and CDR2 SMNVEV (reference sequence). In DNA form, the CDR3 reads TGTGCCAGCAGTTTCAGTCTAGCGGGGGTCTCCTACGAGCAGTACTTC. Translating gives CASSFSLAGVSYEQYF.

The V gene is TRBV5-1, the J gene TRBJ2-1, with TRBD1 as a possible D gene (6 bases). Between the trimmed V and J ends, which lost 4 bases and 7 bases, there was a span of 18 bases. There are 15 residues in the CDR3. Germline CDR1 and CDR2: SGHRS and YFSETQ. The CDR3 DNA reads as TGCGCCAGCAGCCCTCGACAGGAGTCGGGGAATGAGCAGTTCTTC. It specifies CASSPRQESGNEQFF.

The chain links TRBV5-1 to TRBJ2-7; D is possibly TRBD1 (5 bases). The CDR3 has 14 amino acids. The germline V gene has CDR1 SGHRS and CDR2 YFSETQ. The V and J ends lost 0 bases and 7 bases respectively, with 14 bases between them. The CDR3 coding sequence is TGCGCCAGCAGCTTGGCCAGACAGAATCGGGAGCAGTACTTC. Its translation: CASSLARQNREQYF. The whole variable domain, filled in from reference TRBV5-1 and TRBJ2-7, reads KAGVTQTPRYLIKTRGQQVTLSCSPISGHRSVSWYQQTPGQGLQFLFEYFSETQRNKGNFPGRFSGRQFSNSRSEMNVSTLELGDSALYLCASSLARQNREQYFGPGTRLTVT.

The chain links TRBV15 to TRBJ2-1; D might be TRBD1 (6 bases). This CDR3 is 13 amino acids long. Germline CDR1 and CDR2: LNHNV and YYDKDF (reference sequence). Trimming took 2 bases from V and 7 from J, leaving 9 bases between them. The CDR3 loop reads CATSRTDRNEQFF. The CDR3 nucleotides are TGTGCCACCAGCAGAACCGACAGGAATGAGCAGTTCTTC.

The chain combines TRBV19 with TRBJ1-5, with 8 positions matching TRBD1. This CDR3 comprises 17 residues. The germline CDR1 and CDR2 sequences are LNHDA and SQIVND (reference sequence). V was pared by 3 bases and J by 0 bases, with 7 bases of the junction left unmatched. As DNA, the CDR3 is TGTGCCAGTAGTATTCGGGACAGGAGTTATAGCAATCAGCCCCAGCATTTT. Translation gives CASSIRDRSYSNQPQHF.

This clone was picked up one time. The J gene is TRBJ2-1, the V gene TRBV10-1, with 8 bases lining up with TRBD2. The germline V gene encodes CDR1 WNHNN and CDR2 SYGVQD (reference sequence). V was pared by 3 bases and J by 1 base, with 2 bases of the junction left unmatched. CDR3 length: 15 residues. The CDR3 loop reads CASSELADSYNEQFF. The DNA for the CDR3 is TGCGCCAGCAGTGAACTAGCGGATTCCTACAATGAGCAGTTCTTC.

V gene TRBV12-3 or TRBV12-4 combines with J gene TRBJ1-3, with D hard to call. The CDR3 is 13 residues long. The V end was cut by 4 bases, the J end by 11 bases, with 15 bases between. CDR3: CASSYQEFFAIYF. The CDR3 nucleotides read TGTGCCAGCAGTTATCAGGAATTCTTCGCCATATATTTT.

This chain joins TRBV2 and TRBJ1-1; TRBD1 aligns across 8 bases. V lost 2 bases, J lost 11 bases, and 7 bases stayed unmatched. Germline lookup yields CDR1 SNHLY and CDR2 FYNNEI. There are 13 residues in the CDR3. The CDR3 protein is CASSEWGTGGAFF. DNA of the CDR3: TGTGCCAGCAGTGAATGGGGGACAGGAGGGGCTTTCTTT.

The rearrangement links TRBV5-1 to TRBJ2-5, with TRBD2 identical over 9 bases. Unmatched junction bases numbered 10, after V lost 6 bases and J lost 4 bases. From germline, CDR1 is SGHRS and CDR2 YFSETQ. The CDR3 totals 15 residues. The CDR3 DNA is TGCGCCAGCACCCTTCTTGCGGGGGGGCCAGAGACCCAGTACTTC. This translates into CASTLLAGGPETQYF.

This clone was counted only a few times. The chain couples TRBV7-7 to TRBJ1-3, with a weak D call TRBD1 (5 bases). Trimming took 5 bases from V and 3 from J, leaving 14 bases between them. Germline-derived CDR1 and CDR2 are SSHAT and FNYEAQ (reference sequence). This CDR3 is built from 15 residues. The CDR3 DNA is TGTGCCAGCAGCCAGGACGCAGGGCGTGGAAACACCATATATTTT. Its protein product is CASSQDAGRGNTIYF.

The chain joins TRBV2 to TRBJ1-6, with TRBD1 matching over 7 bases. CDR1 and CDR2 from the germline V gene are SNHLY and FYNNEI. The CDR3 loop spans 13 amino acids. V lost 8 bases, J lost 7 bases, and 5 bases stayed unmatched. The CDR3 nucleotides read TGTGCCAGCGAAGGGACAGTCAATTCACCCCTCCACTTT. Amino acid sequence: CASEGTVNSPLHF.

The V call is TRBV7-9, the J call TRBJ2-3; the match to TRBD2 covers 10 bases. Losses at the gene ends were 4 bases for V and 4 bases for J; bases not matched to a gene: 2. The CDR3 extends over 14 amino acids. Per germline, CDR1 SEHNR and CDR2 FQNEAQ (reference sequence). CDR3 residues: CASSSGLASDTQYF. In DNA form, the CDR3 reads TGTGCCAGCAGCTCGGGACTAGCGTCAGATACGCAGTATTTT.

With regard to this clone: Other DNA sequences in the sample encode the same CDR3. This chain links TRBV28 with TRBJ1-2, with a tentative D call TRBD1 (5 bases). The germline V gene has CDR1 MDHEN and CDR2 SYDVKM. V was pared by 1 base and J by 6 bases, with 6 bases between. This CDR3 has 12 amino acids. CDR3 amino acids: CASSLLGDGYTF. CDR3 nucleotide sequence: TGTGCCAGCAGTTTATTAGGGGATGGCTACACCTTC.

The rearrangement links TRBV12-5 to TRBJ1-3; 7 nucleotides align to TRBD1. Looked up from germline, CDR1 is LGHNT and CDR2 is FRNRAP. V gave up 7 bases and J gave up 2 bases; unmatched junction bases: 5. This CDR3 region has 14 residues. This chain's CDR3 is CASVGGGTGNTIYF. The CDR3 nucleotides read TGTGCTAGTGTAGGAGGGGGCACTGGAAACACCATATATTTT.

This rearrangement joins TRBV2 to TRBJ2-7, with D unresolved. Germline CDR1 and CDR2: SNHLY and FYNNEI. There are 15 residues in the CDR3. The V gene lost 0 bases and the J gene lost 2 bases, with 11 bases spanning the gap. The CDR3 sequence is CASSEAGSLAYEQYF. The CDR3 DNA reads TGTGCCAGCAGTGAAGCTGGGTCCCTAGCCTACGAGCAGTACTTC.

The chain couples TRBV24-1 to TRBJ2-3, with D tentatively TRBD2 (6 bases). This CDR3 contains 13 residues. CDR1 KGHDR and CDR2 SFDVKD come from the germline V gene. Deletions cut 10 bases from V and 4 bases from J, with 14 bases between. The DNA of the CDR3 is TGTGCCACTAGTACGGGGGTCTCAGATACGCAGTATTTT. It specifies CATSTGVSDTQYF.

This clone came up a few times. The chain couples TRBV27 to TRBJ1-4; weak D call: TRBD1 (6 bases). Germline V lookup: CDR1 MNHEY, CDR2 SMNVEV (reference sequence). Trimming left V 2 bases short and J 10 bases short, with 17 bases between. The CDR3 has 15 amino acids. CDR3 amino acids: CASSLQIGGAAKLFF. The CDR3 nucleotides read TGTGCCAGCAGTTTACAAATAGGGGGGGCCGCAAAACTGTTTTTT.

The chain has TRBV27 and TRBJ2-1; 7 bases agree with TRBD1. CDR1 is MNHEY and CDR2 is SMNVEV in the germline V gene (reference sequence). With 6 bases clipped from V and 12 bases from J, the junction kept 14 bases outside the gene matches. There are 14 residues in the CDR3. In DNA, the CDR3 is TGTGCCAGCAGCCCAGAGGGGGCAGTCGTTGGGCAGTTCTTC. It encodes CASSPEGAVVGQFF.

The J gene is TRBJ1-4, the V gene TRBV5-8; D might be TRBD1 (5 bases). This CDR3 has 16 amino acids. The V gene's germline CDR1 is SGHTS and CDR2 YDEGEE. V shed 0 bases and J shed 0 bases, with 9 bases lying between them. This chain's CDR3 is CASSLGRGTTNEKLFF. Here the CDR3 DNA reads TGTGCCAGCAGCTTGGGGAGGGGAACAACTAATGAAAAACTGTTTTTT. Full variable domain (outside the CDR3, taken from reference TRBV5-8 and TRBJ1-4): EAGVTQSPTHLIKTRGQQATLRCSPISGHTSVYWYQQALGLGLQFLLWYDEGEERNRGNFPPRFSGRQFPNYSSELNVNALELEDSALYLCASSLGRGTTNEKLFFGSGTQLSVL.

This rearrangement joins TRBV7-9 to TRBJ1-5; 8 positions agree with TRBD1. Germline assignment: CDR1 SEHNR and CDR2 FQNEAQ (reference sequence). CDR3 size: 14 residues. Trimming removed 11 bases from V and 3 bases from J; junction bases left unmatched: 9. The CDR3 region has the DNA TGTGCCTGCCAGGCGACAGGGGCCAATCAGCCCCAGCATTTT. Protein sequence: CACQATGANQPQHF.

The chain recombines TRBV28 with TRBJ1-5; 7 bases line up with TRBD1. Germline-derived CDR1 and CDR2 are MDHEN and SYDVKM. Germline trimming cut 3 bases from V and 0 bases from J; bases unmatched to any gene: 8. This CDR3 region has 17 residues. CDR3 sequence (DNA): TGTGCCAGCAGTTTGGTAGGGGGCCGTAATAGCAATCAGCCCCAGCATTTT. It translates to CASSLVGGRNSNQPQHF.

The chain uses TRBV27 and TRBJ1-4; TRBD1 might be the D (5 bases). The CDR3 is 16 amino acids. Trimming removed 4 bases at V and 4 bases at J, with 16 bases between. Germline V gene lookup returns CDR1 MNHEY and CDR2 SMNVEV (reference sequence). CDR3 in amino acids: CASSSGGPLLNEKLFF. The CDR3 DNA follows: TGTGCCAGCAGTTCGGGGGGTCCCCTCCTTAATGAAAAACTGTTTTTT.

The V call is TRBV9, the J call TRBJ1-5; D is possibly TRBD1 (5 bases). Germline lookup yields CDR1 SGDLS and CDR2 YYNGEE. The CDR3 spans 13 residues. V was clipped by 4 bases and J by 6 bases, with 11 bases between them. The chain's CDR3 is CASSPGDGQPQHF. CDR3 DNA: TGTGCCAGCAGCCCGGGGGATGGTCAGCCCCAGCATTTT. Filled out from reference TRBV9 and TRBJ1-5, the complete variable domain reads DSGVTQTPKHLITATGQRVTLRCSPRSGDLSVYWYQQSLDQGLQFLIQYYNGEERAKGNILERFSAQQFPDLHSELNLSSLELGDSALYFCASSPGDGQPQHFGDGTRLSIL.

This rearrangement joins TRBV27 to TRBJ1-5, with TRBD1 as a possible D gene (6 bases). Per germline, CDR1 MNHEY and CDR2 SMNVEV (reference sequence). The CDR3 consists of 14 residues. Trimming shortened V by 3 bases and J by 1 base, and 7 bases separated the two germline ends. The CDR3 nucleotides are TGTGCCAGCAGTTTCAGGGGAAGCAATCAGCCCCAGCATTTT. This codes for CASSFRGSNQPQHF.

V is TRBV18 and J is TRBJ1-1; a possible D gene is TRBD1 (6 bases). There are 15 residues in the CDR3. V lost 5 bases and J 0 bases, leaving 13 bases between the germline ends. Germline-derived CDR1 and CDR2 are KGHSH and LQKENI. Written as DNA, the CDR3 is TGTGCCAGCTCAAACCGGACAGCCATGAACACTGAAGCTTTCTTT. This sequence encodes CASSNRTAMNTEAFF.

This rearrangement joins TRBV27 to TRBJ1-5, with 7 bases matching TRBD1. The CDR3 totals 14 residues. Germline V gene sequence: CDR1 MNHEY, CDR2 SMNVEV (reference sequence). V shed 5 bases, J shed 4 bases, and the junction held 5 bases outside the gene matches. The CDR3 sequence: CASSVGTANQPQHF. DNA for the CDR3: TGTGCCAGCAGTGTAGGGACAGCAAATCAGCCCCAGCATTTT.

The genes are TRBV11-2 and TRBJ2-2; D may be TRBD1 (6 bases). CDR1 and CDR2 (germline): SGHAT, FQNNGV. V was trimmed by 6 bases and J by 3 bases, leaving 17 bases between them. The CDR3 is 16 residues long. The CDR3 coding sequence is TGTGCCAGCAGACTTATCCCGACAGGCTACACCGGGGAGCTGTTTTTT. Its protein product is CASRLIPTGYTGELFF.

The gene calls are TRBV19 and TRBJ1-1; D ambiguous. This CDR3 is built from 13 residues. V dropped 8 bases and J dropped 3 bases, with 13 bases sitting between them. Germline lookup yields CDR1 LNHDA and CDR2 SQIVND (reference sequence). DNA of the CDR3: TGTGCCAGTCATCACCGAGGGTACACTGAAGCTTTCTTT. Its translation: CASHHRGYTEAFF.

This chain connects TRBV12-5 to TRBJ2-3, with 7 nucleotides matching TRBD2. The germline CDR1 and CDR2 sequences are LGHNT and FRNRAP. CDR3 length equals 15 residues. Trimming at V came to 6 bases and at J to 8 bases, leaving 14 bases not matched to a gene. The DNA of the CDR3 is TGTGCTAGTGGACCCGGTGGGGGGACTATGAGTACGCAGTATTTT. Its translation is CASGPGGGTMSTQYF. The variable domain in full, completed from reference TRBV12-5 and TRBJ2-3, reads DARVTQTPRHKVTEMGQEVTMRCQPILGHNTVFWYRQTMMQGLELLAYFRNRAPLDDSGMPKDRFSAEMPDATLATLKIQPSEPRDSAVYFCASGPGGGTMSTQYFGPGTRLTVL.

The chain carries TRBV4-1 and TRBJ1-2, with TRBD1 identical over 11 bases. V shed 2 bases and J 6 bases; nucleotides not matched to a gene: 8. The CDR3 extends over 16 amino acids. Per germline, CDR1 MGHRA and CDR2 YSYEKL. CDR3 nucleotide sequence: TGCGCCAGCAGCCAATCGGGGACAGGGGGTTCGGATGGCTACACCTTC. This gives the protein CASSQSGTGGSDGYTF.